These 16 T cell receptor beta chains share one sample of origin, sequenced in a study of T cell responses to AZD1222 COVID-19 vaccine. Assay used: immunoSEQ multiplex PCR; TCRdb lists only in-frame clones, some missing. The sample consists of 200,000 to 250,000 clones, about 95% of them appearing once. The starting material was peripheral blood, obtained 28 days after the second dose of the MenACWY control vaccine. Receptors originate from an adult who received the MenACWY meningococcal vaccine as a control.

V is TRBV5-1 and J is TRBJ2-3; D may be TRBD2 (5 bases). Germline CDR1 is SGHRS and CDR2 is YFSETQ. The germline V and J ends were trimmed by 0 bases and 1 base, with 6 bases remaining between them. The CDR3 consists of 14 residues. This chain's CDR3 is CASSLAGGTDTQYF. In DNA, the CDR3 is TGCGCCAGCAGCTTGGCCGGGGGCACAGATACGCAGTATTTT.

This clone was detected only once. The V call is TRBV3-1 (or the pseudogene TRBV3-2), the J call TRBJ1-2; TRBD1 aligns across 7 bases. The CDR3 covers 14 residues. V was clipped by 4 bases and J by 2 bases; unmatched bases: 4. Per the germline V gene, CDR1 is LGHDT and CDR2 is YNNKEL (reference sequence). Here the CDR3 reads CASSPRDRNYGYTF. The CDR3 DNA is TGTGCCAGCAGCCCTAGGGACAGAAACTATGGCTACACCTTC.

This clone is a singleton in its sample. This chain uses TRBV6-4 with TRBJ2-1; 8 nucleotides agree with TRBD2. The CDR3 has 14 amino acids. V dropped 9 bases and J dropped 5; count of bases not matched to a gene: 9. Germline lookup yields CDR1 MRHNA and CDR2 SNTAGT. CDR3 in DNA: TGTGCCAGTAGCTCGGGACTAGACCACAATGAGCAGTTCTTC. The encoded protein is CASSSGLDHNEQFF.

The V and J genes are TRBV19 and TRBJ2-3, with D perhaps being TRBD1 or TRBD2 (5 bases each). V gave up 5 bases and J gave up 8 bases, with 20 bases separating them. The length of the CDR3 is 15 residues. The V gene's germline CDR1 is LNHDA and CDR2 SQIVND (reference sequence). CDR3 in amino acids: CASSPPGTGQGTQYF. Written as DNA, the CDR3 is TGTGCCAGTAGTCCTCCCGGGACCGGGCAGGGTACGCAGTATTTT.

The chain has TRBV28 and TRBJ1-1; possibly TRBD1 for D (5 bases). CDR3 length: 19 amino acids. Trimming left V 7 bases short and J 1 base short, with 28 bases between. Germline values: CDR1 MDHEN, CDR2 SYDVKM. The CDR3 reads CASTLPNPPRDGENTEAFF. The CDR3, as DNA: TGTGCCAGCACCCTTCCAAATCCACCCCGGGACGGTGAGAACACTGAAGCTTTCTTT. The full variable domain, with the rest looked up from reference TRBV28 and TRBJ1-1, is DVKVTQSSRYLVKRTGEKVFLECVQDMDHENMFWYRQDPGLGLRLIYFSYDVKMKEKGDIPEGYSVSREKKERFSLILESASTNQTSMYLCASTLPNPPRDGENTEAFFGQGTRLTVV.

This chain connects TRBV5-4 to TRBJ2-7; 10 bases map to TRBD1. Germline assignment: CDR1 SGHNT and CDR2 YYREEE (reference sequence). V was clipped by 3 bases and J by 3 bases; unmatched bases: 3. The CDR3 is 14 amino acids. CDR3 in amino acids: CASSSRDRGYEQYF. CDR3 in DNA: TGTGCCAGCAGCTCTCGGGACAGGGGCTACGAGCAGTACTTC.

The V call is TRBV9, the J call TRBJ2-2, with 9 bases aligning to TRBD1. This CDR3 has 15 residues. Losses at the gene ends were 3 bases for V and 6 bases for J; bases not matched to a gene: 6. Germline CDR1 reads SGDLS; CDR2 reads YYNGEE. DNA of the CDR3: TGTGCCAGCAGCGAGGGACAGGGATCCCCCGGGGAGCTGTTTTTT. It specifies CASSEGQGSPGELFF.

The rearrangement uses TRBV19 and TRBJ2-7; D is undetermined. The CDR3 is 15 residues long. V lost 1 base and J 0 bases, leaving 10 bases between the germline ends. In germline, CDR1 is LNHDA, CDR2 SQIVND (reference sequence). CDR3 protein: CASSIAWSVSYEQYF. The DNA for the CDR3 is TGTGCCAGTAGTATAGCCTGGTCGGTCTCCTACGAGCAGTACTTC. The entire variable domain, with the rest obtained from reference TRBV19 and TRBJ2-7, is as follows: DGGITQSPKYLFRKEGQNVTLSCEQNLNHDAMYWYRQDPGQGLRLIYYSQIVNDFQKGDIAEGYSVSREKKESFPLTVTSAQKNPTAFYLCASSIAWSVSYEQYFGPGTRLTVT.

The rearrangement uses TRBV7-2 and TRBJ2-3; 10 nucleotides match TRBD2. Germline loops: CDR1 SGHTA, CDR2 FQGNSA. Losses at the gene ends were 4 bases for V and 0 bases for J; bases not matched to a gene: 4. This CDR3 region has 16 residues. The CDR3 protein is CASSSRTSGSTDTQYF. DNA of the CDR3: TGTGCCAGCAGCTCACGGACTAGCGGTAGCACAGATACGCAGTATTTT.

V and J are TRBV5-1 and TRBJ2-2; D uncertain. CDR3 size: 14 residues. CDR1 SGHRS and CDR2 YFSETQ come from the germline V gene. Trimming took 0 bases from V and 1 from J, leaving 4 bases between them. In nucleotides, the CDR3 is TGCGCCAGCAGCTTGGACTTGAACACCGGGGAGCTGTTTTTT. The encoded protein is CASSLDLNTGELFF.

The chain links TRBV4-1 to TRBJ1-4; D not certain. CDR3 size: 16 residues. Germline V CDR1 and CDR2: MGHRA, YSYEKL. With 1 base removed from V and 3 bases from J, the gap between germline ends came to 12 bases. This CDR3 reads CASSQVFSDSNEKLFF. The CDR3 nucleotides are TGCGCCAGCAGCCAAGTGTTTTCGGATTCTAATGAAAAACTGTTTTTT.

This chain joins TRBV4-2 and TRBJ2-7; D is possibly TRBD2 (6 bases). This CDR3 is built from 14 residues. Per germline, CDR1 LGHNA and CDR2 YNFKEQ. Deletions cut 3 bases from V and 3 bases from J, with 12 bases between. The CDR3 nucleotides read TGTGCCAGCAGCCACCCGGGACTTAACTACGAGCAGTACTTC. Protein: CASSHPGLNYEQYF.

The chain links TRBV28 to TRBJ1-2; 9 nucleotides agree with TRBD1. The CDR3 contains 14 residues. Germline trimming cut 6 bases from V and 7 bases from J; bases unmatched to any gene: 9. Germline V lookup: CDR1 MDHEN, CDR2 SYDVKM. The CDR3 reads CASSLKGQGFGYTF. Written as DNA, the CDR3 is TGTGCCAGCAGCTTAAAGGGACAGGGATTTGGCTACACCTTC.

The chain is built from TRBV4-2 and TRBJ2-2; D is unresolved. This CDR3 spans 11 amino acids. Trimming cost V 1 base and J 6 bases, with 0 bases left between them. From germline, CDR1 is LGHNA and CDR2 YNFKEQ. CDR3: CASSQAGELFF. The CDR3 nucleotides read TGTGCCAGCAGCCAAGCCGGGGAGCTGTTTTTT.

The CDR3 coding sequence is TGCGCCAGCAGCCCGTGGGGTGAAAAACTGTTTTTT. Its translation: CASSPWGEKLFF. V usage is TRBV4-1 and J usage is TRBJ1-4; D ambiguous. This CDR3 spans 12 amino acids. V was trimmed by 4 bases and J by 7 bases, leaving 7 bases between them. Germline values: CDR1 MGHRA, CDR2 YSYEKL.

This sequence joins TRBV5-4 and TRBJ1-6, with D possibly TRBD1 on 6 matching bases. This CDR3 is 15 amino acids long. Germline assignment: CDR1 SGHNT and CDR2 YYREEE (reference sequence). Deletions cut 4 bases from V and 6 bases from J, with 14 bases between. This CDR3 is CASSIKGQSNSPLHF. Written as DNA, the CDR3 is TGTGCCAGCAGCATAAAAGGACAGTCTAATTCACCCCTCCACTTT.